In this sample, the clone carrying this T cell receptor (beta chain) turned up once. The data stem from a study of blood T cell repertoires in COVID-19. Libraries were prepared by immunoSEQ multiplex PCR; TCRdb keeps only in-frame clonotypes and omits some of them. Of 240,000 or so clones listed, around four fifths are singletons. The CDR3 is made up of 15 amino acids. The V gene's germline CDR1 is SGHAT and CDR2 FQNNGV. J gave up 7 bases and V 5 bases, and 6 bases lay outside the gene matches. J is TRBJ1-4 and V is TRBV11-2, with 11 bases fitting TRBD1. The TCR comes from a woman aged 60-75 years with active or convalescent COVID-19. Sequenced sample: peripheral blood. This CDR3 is CASSPSGQGGEKLFF. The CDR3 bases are TGTGCCAGCAGCCCATCGGGACAGGGGGGTGAAAAACTGTTTTTT.